Shown below are 23 T cell receptor beta chains from a single sample sequenced in a study of cytomegalovirus exposure and HLA in healthy donors. PCR amplification relied on 60 Vbeta primers (plus 13 Jbeta primers). This table comes from immunoSEQ multiplex PCR, and its TCRdb copy is limited to in-frame clones, with some not included. The sample consists of about 190,000 clones, about four fifths of them appearing once. The sequencing input was PBMCs. The receptors shown here come from a woman aged 25 to 45 in good health and CMV-seropositive.

The genes are TRBV29-1 and TRBJ2-3; a possible D gene is TRBD2 (5 bases). This CDR3 comprises 15 residues. Germline loops: CDR1 SQVTM, CDR2 ANQGSEA. Deletions cut 0 bases from V and 2 bases from J, with 12 bases between. CDR3 in amino acids: CSVEDRGRSTDTQYF. DNA for the CDR3: TGCAGCGTTGAAGATCGAGGGCGGTCCACAGATACGCAGTATTTT.

This clone was seen just once. The chain combines TRBV19 with TRBJ1-2; D unresolved. Trimming pared 10 bases from V and 5 bases from J, leaving 20 bases between. Germline V gene lookup returns CDR1 LNHDA and CDR2 SQIVND (reference sequence). This CDR3 is built from 14 residues. CDR3 residues: CATRQNLAAYGYTF. The CDR3 bases are TGTGCCACCCGACAAAACCTCGCTGCTTATGGCTACACCTTC.

The chain recombines TRBV10-3 with TRBJ2-3, with D tentatively TRBD1 (5 bases). Trimming removed 6 bases from V and 2 bases from J, with 9 bases in between. From germline, CDR1 is ENHRY and CDR2 SYGVKD. The CDR3 has 13 residues. CDR3 in amino acids: CAISDSPTDTQYF. In DNA form, the CDR3 reads TGTGCCATCAGCGACAGCCCCACAGATACGCAGTATTTT.

This chain links TRBV19 with TRBJ1-4; the match to TRBD1 covers 9 bases. Germline V gene sequence: CDR1 LNHDA, CDR2 SQIVND (reference sequence). V lost 10 bases, J lost 8 bases, and 11 bases stayed unmatched. The CDR3 consists of 14 residues. The CDR3 region is CATLGDRVREKLFF. The DNA of the CDR3 is TGTGCCACCCTTGGGGACAGGGTTCGGGAAAAACTGTTTTTT.

With regard to this clone: An end of the junction differs from the germline gene, which may be a read error. V is TRBV27 and J is TRBJ2-5; TRBD2 is a possible D gene (7 bases). CDR3 length equals 14 residues. The V gene's germline CDR1 is MNHEY and CDR2 SMNVEV (reference sequence). CDR3 protein: CASRSLQGRETRYF. Written as DNA, the CDR3 is TGTGCCAGCAGATCTCTCCAGGGGAGGGAGACCCGGTACTTC.

The genes are TRBV4-1 and TRBJ1-3, with unresolved D. The CDR3 consists of 16 residues. Germline lookup yields CDR1 MGHRA and CDR2 YSYEKL. The V end lost 0 bases, the J end lost 4 bases, and 13 bases lay between the germline ends. CDR3 loop: CASSQDTVPTGNTIYF. The CDR3 region has the DNA TGCGCCAGCAGCCAAGATACCGTTCCCACAGGAAACACCATATATTTT.

The genes are TRBV28 and TRBJ2-3; 8 nucleotides match TRBD2. The CDR3 covers 12 residues. Germline V CDR1 and CDR2: MDHEN, SYDVKM. V shed 6 bases and J 5 bases; nucleotides not matched to a gene: 1. The CDR3 region is CASRGLEDTQYF. CDR3 in DNA: TGTGCCAGCAGGGGACTAGAAGATACGCAGTATTTT.

V and J are TRBV7-2 and TRBJ2-5; 14 bases line up with TRBD2. Losses at the gene ends were 4 bases for V and 5 bases for J; bases not matched to a gene: 6. Germline V lookup: CDR1 SGHTA, CDR2 FQGNSA. The CDR3 loop spans 16 amino acids. The CDR3 DNA follows: TGTGCCAGCAGCTCGACTAGCGGGGGGGTCGGCGAGACCCAGTACTTC. Protein sequence: CASSSTSGGVGETQYF.

The V gene is TRBV18, the J gene TRBJ2-5; 10 bases fit TRBD1. V gave up 3 bases and J gave up 4 bases; unmatched junction bases: 11. CDR1 and CDR2 from the germline V gene are KGHSH and LQKENI. CDR3 size: 17 residues. CDR3 nucleotide sequence: TGTGCCAGCTCACCGACAGGGGGCAGGGGATCTCTAGAGACCCAGTACTTC. Protein sequence: CASSPTGGRGSLETQYF.

The rearrangement joins TRBV23-1 to TRBJ1-3; 7 bases fit TRBD1. TRBV23-1 is designated an ORF whose function remains uncertain. V lost 0 bases to trimming and J lost 0 bases; unmatched junction nucleotides: 8. This CDR3 is built from 18 residues. CDR3 coding DNA: TGCGCCAGCAGTCAATCTTGCGGGACAGAGAACTCTGGAAACACCATATATTTT. This sequence encodes CASSQSCGTENSGNTIYF.

This clone was recorded a few times. The chain is built from TRBV5-1 and TRBJ2-3; 11 positions agree with TRBD2. J was trimmed by 6 bases and V by 4 bases; bases with no gene match: 7. Looked up from germline, CDR1 is SGHRS and CDR2 is YFSETQ. The length of the CDR3 is 15 residues. The CDR3 loop reads CASSALAGGTDTQYF. The DNA for the CDR3 is TGCGCCAGCAGCGCCCTAGCGGGAGGTACCGATACGCAGTATTTT.

The J gene is TRBJ2-7, the V gene TRBV19; 11 bases are a match to TRBD1. The CDR3 totals 16 residues. Germline V CDR1 and CDR2: LNHDA, SQIVND (reference sequence). V lost 7 bases and J lost 4; bases outside the gene matches: 12. CDR3 DNA sequence: TGTGCCAGTACCCGGACAGGGGGCGCCGAGAGATACGAGCAGTACTTC. It is translated as CASTRTGGAERYEQYF.

This clone was detected a few times. The rearrangement joins TRBV5-1 to TRBJ2-2, with TRBD2 identical over 11 bases. The CDR3 loop spans 15 amino acids. The germline CDR1 and CDR2 sequences are SGHRS and YFSETQ. V lost 5 bases, J lost 9 bases, and 9 bases stayed unmatched. The CDR3 sequence is CASRPLAGELRELFF. CDR3 DNA: TGCGCCAGCAGACCACTAGCGGGGGAGTTGAGGGAGCTGTTTTTT.

This clone was counted between two and nine times. CDR3 in DNA: TGTGCCAGCAGCTTGAGTACAGGTTTTAATGAAAAACTGTTTTTT. It is translated as CASSLSTGFNEKLFF. The chain employs TRBV7-9 and TRBJ1-4, with D possibly TRBD1 on 5 matching bases. This CDR3 comprises 15 residues. The V end was cut by 3 bases, the J end by 4 bases, with 12 bases between. Germline assignment: CDR1 SEHNR and CDR2 FQNEAQ (reference sequence).

V usage is TRBV28 and J usage is TRBJ1-4, with D perhaps TRBD1 (6 bases). Germline V gene sequence: CDR1 MDHEN, CDR2 SYDVKM. This CDR3 has 15 amino acids. V gave up 7 bases and J gave up 8 bases, with 20 bases separating them. The CDR3 nucleotides are TGTGCCAGCATCTCCCGTGGGGGCTTTATGGAAAAACTGTTTTTT. This codes for CASISRGGFMEKLFF.

The V gene is TRBV5-6, the J gene TRBJ2-3; D is undetermined. Trimming stripped 0 bases from V and 2 bases from J, with 10 bases between. Per the germline V gene, CDR1 is SGHDT and CDR2 is YYEEEE. This CDR3 contains 15 residues. CDR3 nucleotide sequence: TGTGCCAGCAGCTTGGAGAGTGATTTCACAGATACGCAGTATTTT. This encodes CASSLESDFTDTQYF.

The chain recombines TRBV5-4 with TRBJ1-2; D not resolved. Trimming pared 2 bases from V and 8 bases from J, leaving 13 bases between. Germline CDR1 is SGHNT and CDR2 is YYREEE (reference sequence). The CDR3 extends over 13 amino acids. Here the CDR3 reads CASSFDPSGGYTF. In DNA form, the CDR3 reads TGTGCCAGCAGCTTCGACCCGTCGGGGGGCTACACCTTC.

This clone was detected a few times. This chain joins TRBV10-3 and TRBJ2-1, with TRBD2 matching 9 bases. Germline V gene lookup returns CDR1 ENHRY and CDR2 SYGVKD. V gave up 8 bases and J gave up 10 bases; unmatched junction bases: 9. This CDR3 comprises 13 residues. In nucleotides, the CDR3 is TGTGCCATCTTGGGGAGCGGGGGGCGCGAGCAGTTCTTC. Translation gives CAILGSGGREQFF.

The genes are TRBV6-5 and TRBJ2-7; D perhaps matches TRBD1 (6 bases). Trimming took 6 bases from V and 3 from J, leaving 18 bases between them. From germline, CDR1 is MNHEY and CDR2 SVGAGI. The CDR3 loop spans 15 amino acids. Here the CDR3 reads CASSHDRKTFYEQYF. The DNA for the CDR3 is TGTGCCAGCAGCCACGACAGGAAAACCTTCTACGAGCAGTACTTC.

The genes are TRBV6-1 and TRBJ2-2, with D perhaps matching TRBD2 (7 bases). Germline V gene sequence: CDR1 MNHNS, CDR2 SASEGT. V lost 0 bases and J lost 7, with 9 bases in between. The CDR3 loop spans 14 amino acids. The CDR3 loop reads CASSEAGGVGELFF. Written as DNA, the CDR3 is TGTGCCAGCAGTGAAGCAGGGGGGGTCGGGGAGCTGTTTTTT.

The chain is built from TRBV6-5 and TRBJ1-3; no firm D call. In germline, CDR1 is MNHEY, CDR2 SVGAGI. V lost 5 bases to trimming and J lost 1 base, with 12 bases between them. The CDR3 runs 15 residues. CDR3 coding DNA: TGTGCCAGCAGTGGGCTCGCTGGTTCTGGAAACACCATATATTTT. Translated, it gives CASSGLAGSGNTIYF.

The genes are TRBV29-1 and TRBJ1-5; unclear D gene. The CDR3 is 13 residues long. V was trimmed by 4 bases and J by 4 bases, leaving 11 bases between them. Germline-derived CDR1 and CDR2 are SQVTM and ANQGSEA. As DNA, the CDR3 is TGCAGCGTTGGGGCAACCGCTAATCAGCCCCAGCATTTT. It encodes CSVGATANQPQHF.

The chain employs TRBV19 and TRBJ1-4; 7 bases line up with TRBD1. In germline, CDR1 is LNHDA, CDR2 SQIVND (reference sequence). With 0 bases clipped from V and 8 bases from J, the junction kept 12 bases outside the gene matches. The CDR3 sequence is 17 residues long. CDR3 sequence (DNA): TGTGCCAGTAGTATAGATTACCGGAAAACAGGGGACGAAAAACTGTTTTTT. It yields the protein CASSIDYRKTGDEKLFF. Complete variable domain (other parts from reference TRBV19 and TRBJ1-4): DGGITQSPKYLFRKEGQNVTLSCEQNLNHDAMYWYRQDPGQGLRLIYYSQIVNDFQKGDIAEGYSVSREKKESFPLTVTSAQKNPTAFYLCASSIDYRKTGDEKLFFGSGTQLSVL.